Listed below are T cell receptor beta chains from one sample, sequenced in a study of regulatory T cells in long-lasting Graves disease. TCRdb re-called the multiplex PCR reads through MiXCR, storing one row per CDR3 protein. The sample has some 250,000 distinct CDR3 sequences; 15% to 20% are singletons. This sample was also put to use in a study of T cells in Graves' hyperthyroidism and ophthalmopathy.

The sequenced sample was peripheral blood mononuclear cells (PBMCs), obtained at new diagnosis, from a patient treated with antithyroid drugs. These receptors all come from a woman under 40 with Graves disease. Each CDR3 is given with its conserved first and last residue. The order of the fields is V gene, clone size, D gene, J gene, CDR3 protein, CDR3 DNA. A D gene is named only where the DNA matches it firmly. Clone size is not always given. Where it is, it says once, few, many or a class for expanded clones.

v_gene: TRBV19
abundance: many
d_gene: -
j_gene: TRBJ2-5
CDR3aa: CASSIADTGEETQYF
CDR3nt: TGTGCCAGTAGTATAGCTGACACGGGGGAAGAGACCCAGTACTTC

v_gene: TRBV20-1
abundance: many
d_gene: TRBD1
j_gene: TRBJ1-3
CDR3aa: CSATRQGGNTIYF
CDR3nt: TGCAGTGCGACCCGACAGGGCGGAAACACCATATATTTT

v_gene: TRBV6-1
abundance: many
d_gene: TRBD2
j_gene: TRBJ2-1
CDR3aa: CASSRGLAGVNEQFF
CDR3nt: TGTGCCAGCAGTCGTGGACTAGCGGGGGTTAATGAGCAGTTCTTC

v_gene: TRBV12-3/TRBV12-4
abundance: many
d_gene: -
j_gene: TRBJ1-2
CDR3aa: CASSLLLAGYGYTF
CDR3nt: TGTGCCAGCAGTTTACTCTTGGCGGGCTATGGCTACACCTTC

v_gene: TRBV3-1
abundance: many
d_gene: -
j_gene: TRBJ1-2
CDR3aa: CASSLVSGTYGYTF
CDR3nt: TGTGCCAGCAGCCTAGTCTCCGGGACCTATGGCTACACCTTC

v_gene: TRBV20-1
abundance: many
d_gene: TRBD2
j_gene: TRBJ2-5
CDR3aa: CSARRSGGTQETQYF
CDR3nt: TGCAGTGCTAGACGGAGCGGGGGGACCCAAGAGACCCAGTACTTC

v_gene: TRBV11-2
abundance: few
d_gene: -
j_gene: TRBJ1-1
CDR3aa: CASSLNSGGPIMSRTEAFF
CDR3nt: TGTGCCAGCAGCTTAAATAGTGGGGGACCAATTATGTCGCGAACTGAAGCTTTCTTT

v_gene: TRBV11-3
abundance: many
d_gene: -
j_gene: TRBJ2-1
CDR3aa: CASSLGTSTSHNEQFF
CDR3nt: TGTGCCAGCAGCTTAGGGACCAGCACCTCCCACAATGAGCAGTTCTTC

v_gene: TRBV6-1
abundance: -
d_gene: -
j_gene: TRBJ1-1
CDR3aa: CASQTGSVTEAFF
CDR3nt: TGTGCCAGCCAAACAGGGAGTGTAACTGAAGCTTTCTTT

v_gene: TRBV19
abundance: -
d_gene: -
j_gene: TRBJ2-1
CDR3aa: CASASIGIPSNEHFF
CDR3nt: TGTGCCAGTGCTTCCATCGGGATACCTTCGAATGAGCATTTCTTC

v_gene: TRBV7-9
abundance: -
d_gene: -
j_gene: TRBJ1-2
CDR3aa: CASSPDIQGYTF
CDR3nt: TGTGCCAGCAGCCCGGACATTCAGGGCTACACCTTC

v_gene: TRBV7-3
abundance: many
d_gene: TRBD2
j_gene: TRBJ2-1
CDR3aa: CASSSGLNYNEQFF
CDR3nt: TGTGCCAGCAGTTCGGGACTAAATTACAATGAGCAGTTCTTC

v_gene: TRBV11-2
abundance: many
d_gene: TRBD1
j_gene: TRBJ1-2
CDR3aa: CASSLTGQYYGYTF
CDR3nt: TGTGCCAGCAGCCTGACGGGACAGTACTATGGCTACACCTTC

v_gene: TRBV7-6
abundance: many
d_gene: -
j_gene: TRBJ1-1
CDR3aa: CASSPQSNTEAFF
CDR3nt: TGTGCCAGCAGCCCACAGTCGAACACTGAAGCTTTCTTT

v_gene: TRBV6-1
abundance: many
d_gene: -
j_gene: TRBJ2-7
CDR3aa: CASSQDGLTYEQYF
CDR3nt: TGTGCCAGCAGCCAAGACGGTCTTACCTACGAGCAGTACTTC

v_gene: TRBV19
abundance: -
d_gene: TRBD1
j_gene: TRBJ2-3
CDR3aa: CASSPSTGATDTQYF
CDR3nt: TGTGCCAGTAGTCCCTCAACAGGGGCCACAGATACGCAGTATTTT

v_gene: TRBV12-3/TRBV12-4
abundance: -
d_gene: TRBD1
j_gene: TRBJ2-7
CDR3aa: CASRGTGGGGEHYEQYF
CDR3nt: TGTGCCAGCAGGGGGACAGGGGGCGGGGGGGAGCACTACGAGCAGTACTTC

v_gene: TRBV5-6
abundance: few
d_gene: TRBD1
j_gene: TRBJ1-3
CDR3aa: CASSSGTGYAGNTIYF
CDR3nt: TGTGCCAGCAGCTCCGGGACAGGGTATGCTGGAAACACCATATATTTT

v_gene: TRBV6-2/TRBV6-3
abundance: many
d_gene: TRBD2
j_gene: TRBJ2-7
CDR3aa: CASSYLLAGAYEQYF
CDR3nt: TGTGCCAGCAGTTACCTACTAGCGGGGGCCTACGAGCAGTACTTC

v_gene: TRBV5-1
abundance: few
d_gene: TRBD1
j_gene: TRBJ1-2
CDR3aa: CASSLAYLGGQGPTRDYGYTF
CDR3nt: TGCGCCAGCAGCTTGGCCTATCTGGGGGGACAGGGACCGACCCGGGACTATGGCTACACCTTC

v_gene: TRBV6-2/TRBV6-3
abundance: many
d_gene: TRBD1
j_gene: TRBJ1-1
CDR3aa: CASSEGVAGGDTEAFF
CDR3nt: TGTGCCAGCAGTGAAGGGGTGGCAGGGGGAGACACTGAAGCTTTCTTT

v_gene: TRBV18
abundance: -
d_gene: TRBD1
j_gene: TRBJ2-3
CDR3aa: CASSPRTGRTDTQYF
CDR3nt: TGTGCCAGCTCACCGCGGACAGGGCGCACAGATACGCAGTATTTT

v_gene: TRBV14
abundance: many
d_gene: TRBD1
j_gene: TRBJ2-5
CDR3aa: CASSPRDRVVETQYF
CDR3nt: TGTGCCAGCAGCCCACGGGACAGGGTTGTTGAGACCCAGTACTTC

v_gene: TRBV7-7
abundance: few
d_gene: TRBD2
j_gene: TRBJ2-2
CDR3aa: CASSRSGVNTGELFF
CDR3nt: TGTGCTAGCAGCCGTAGCGGGGTAAACACCGGGGAGCTGTTTTTT

v_gene: TRBV6-1
abundance: many
d_gene: -
j_gene: TRBJ2-5
CDR3aa: CASSLTREETQYF
CDR3nt: TGTGCCAGCAGTCTGACTAGGGAAGAGACCCAGTACTTC

v_gene: TRBV20-1
abundance: many
d_gene: -
j_gene: TRBJ1-5
CDR3aa: CSAKRASNQPQHF
CDR3nt: TGCAGTGCAAAGAGGGCTAGCAATCAGCCCCAGCATTTT

v_gene: TRBV20-1
abundance: once
d_gene: -
j_gene: TRBJ1-2
CDR3aa: CSARSSGGQIDGYTF
CDR3nt: TGCAGTGCTAGAAGTAGCGGGGGGCAGATCGACGGCTACACCTTC

v_gene: TRBV7-9
abundance: many
d_gene: -
j_gene: TRBJ1-2
CDR3aa: CASSRARPGQHYGYTF
CDR3nt: TGTGCCAGCAGCCGAGCGAGACCGGGACAACACTATGGCTACACCTTC

v_gene: TRBV27
abundance: few
d_gene: -
j_gene: TRBJ1-4
CDR3aa: CASSSQGLSEKLFF
CDR3nt: TGTGCCAGCAGTTCGCAGGGTCTTAGCGAAAAACTGTTTTTT

v_gene: TRBV27
abundance: many
d_gene: -
j_gene: TRBJ2-7
CDR3aa: CASSFGADGEQYF
CDR3nt: TGTGCCAGCAGTTTTGGGGCGGACGGGGAGCAGTACTTC

v_gene: TRBV27
abundance: many
d_gene: TRBD1
j_gene: TRBJ1-6
CDR3aa: CASNLQGLYNSPLHF
CDR3nt: TGTGCCAGCAACCTACAGGGGCTCTATAATTCACCCCTCCACTTT

v_gene: TRBV2
abundance: many
d_gene: -
j_gene: TRBJ1-2
CDR3aa: CASSADSNYGYTF
CDR3nt: TGTGCCAGCAGTGCCGACAGCAACTATGGCTACACCTTC

v_gene: TRBV18
abundance: many
d_gene: -
j_gene: TRBJ2-7
CDR3aa: CASSALRTYEQYF
CDR3nt: TGTGCCAGCTCAGCCCTACGGACGTACGAGCAGTACTTC

v_gene: TRBV6-2/TRBV6-3
abundance: -
d_gene: TRBD2
j_gene: TRBJ2-3
CDR3aa: CAISESTASGGVTDTQYF
CDR3nt: TGTGCCATCAGTGAGTCGACGGCTAGCGGGGGGGTCACAGATACGCAGTATTTT

v_gene: TRBV5-1
abundance: -
d_gene: -
j_gene: TRBJ2-1
CDR3aa: CASPGGGRNEQFF
CDR3nt: TGCGCCAGCCCCGGCGGGGGCCGAAATGAGCAGTTCTTC

v_gene: TRBV9
abundance: many
d_gene: -
j_gene: TRBJ1-2
CDR3aa: CASSEGQSYGYTF
CDR3nt: TGTGCCAGCAGCGAAGGACAGTCCTATGGCTACACCTTC

v_gene: TRBV20-1
abundance: -
d_gene: TRBD2
j_gene: TRBJ2-5
CDR3aa: CSARDEREGKTQYF
CDR3nt: TGCAGTGCTAGAGATGAACGGGAGGGGAAGACCCAGTACTTC

v_gene: TRBV20-1
abundance: many
d_gene: -
j_gene: TRBJ1-2
CDR3aa: CSARDRGTAGYGYTF
CDR3nt: TGCAGTGCTAGAGATCGTGGGACGGCGGGATATGGCTACACCTTC

v_gene: TRBV2
abundance: many
d_gene: TRBD1
j_gene: TRBJ2-3
CDR3aa: CASDEDRGRGDTQYF
CDR3nt: TGTGCCAGCGATGAGGACAGGGGGCGGGGAGATACGCAGTATTTT

v_gene: TRBV15
abundance: many
d_gene: -
j_gene: TRBJ2-1
CDR3aa: CATGTAKSSYNEQFF
CDR3nt: TGTGCCACGGGGACTGCGAAAAGCTCCTACAATGAGCAGTTCTTC

v_gene: TRBV2
abundance: many
d_gene: -
j_gene: TRBJ2-3
CDR3aa: CATLSVAADTQYF
CDR3nt: TGTGCCACCCTCTCGGTCGCGGCGGATACGCAGTATTTT